Here is one T cell receptor beta chain with its context. The antigen is not known. The CDR3 sequence is 14 residues long. CDR1 and CDR2 from the germline V gene are MNHEY and SVGEGT. The V end was cut by 6 bases, the J end by 3 bases, with 11 bases between. TRB rearrangements spanning V, D and J were amplified using mixed TRB-A/B primers. MiXCR, applied by TCRdb to the multiplex PCR reads, yields one record per CDR3 protein. The repertoire holds roughly 8,300 distinct CDR3 sequences, with over 30% as singletons. This entry belongs to a study of T cell repertoires in aging, cancer and after chemotherapy. General study findings and limits: In healthy donors, age-related TCR diversity loss mainly reflected lost richness.

TCR beta rearrangements were amplified from peripheral blood genomic DNA. This clonotype was sampled from a human donor in good health. The gene calls are TRBV6-2 or TRBV6-3 and TRBJ2-2, with a possible D match to TRBD1 (5 bases). Sample: blood. The CDR3 nucleotides read TGTGCCAGCAGCCAGGGAAGGCACACCGGGGAGCTGTTTTTT. This sequence encodes CASSQGRHTGELFF.